This record concerns one TCR beta chain sequence. Which antigen it targets is not known. No base-level quality is on record; no much larger clone is a single base apart. The CDR3 regions of human TCRbeta chains were subjected to immunosequencing. The authors' pipeline ran thus. TCRs in the repertoires were compared against a reference library of SARS-CoV-2-specific TCRs that had been generated with the MIRA antigen-specificity platform. Breadth was defined as the fraction of unique TCRs that were SARS-CoV-2-associated. Depth was defined as the fraction of total T cells that were SARS-CoV-2-associated. Using the MIRA data, each spike-specific TCR was assigned both to the spike region to which the TCR was reactive and to a CD4 or CD8 class. Log10-transformed breadth and depth values were compared by one-way ANOVA with Sidak's multiple comparisons tests. In its TCRdb copy, this immuneACCESS table keeps in-frame sequences only and misses some clones. Where compared with another copy, unresolved V genes explain less than half of these, and the others have no known cause. The V and J calls and clone size are taken from that table; D and trimming were inferred from the DNA. This sample comprises 150,000 to 200,000 clones, roughly 92% of them detected only once. Just over 5% of the sample belongs to the ten largest clones.

Per the publication, the time point label means: about 28 days (+/-7) after the second vaccine dose. AZD1222 recipients with second doses at about 4 weeks or about 12 weeks were pooled, because spike-specific TCR depth and breadth did not differ between schedules. Samples from vaccinated people were obtained from the UK trials COV001 and COV002, which included a single-blind randomized controlled phase 2/3 trial of AZD1222 (ChAdOx1 nCoV-19) in healthy adults. For TCRbeta chain sequencing, PBMC samples were collected from trial participants at day 0 and at day 28 after the second dose. This record belongs to a study of T cell responses to AZD1222 COVID-19 vaccine (dated by TCRdb to the early 2020s). Study-level background: A total of under 250 trial participants underwent TCR sequencing, of whom roughly 210 had received two doses of AZD1222 and some 26 had received two doses of the MenACWY control vaccine. Enrollment into the trials was organized by age into subgroups of 18-55, 56-69 and 70-plus years, and those subgroups contained approximately 160, 26 and 62 TCR-sequenced participants, respectively.

Study-level results and caveats: Conclusions about previously exposed vaccinees were limited because only five to seven AZD1222 recipients were SARS-CoV-2 seropositive at baseline. Reportedly, almost half of the unique spike-specific TCRs recognized epitopes lying outside the regions that are mutated in the B.1.351 and B.1.1.7 variants. After two AZD1222 doses, spike-specific TCR breadth and depth were significantly higher than at day 0 and than in MenACWY recipients. In the small 56-69-year group, the increase in depth fell short of significance, most likely because of low power. Participants were mostly white British and included more females than males, and it was suggested by the authors that clonal diversity may have been underestimated. Because no day 14 peak-response samples were available, the repertoires could be characterized only after the peak T cell response. The whole spike protein was spanned by vaccine-associated CD4 TCRs, and dominant responses were seen in regions 160-218 and 743-854.

The receptor's source is an adult who received the AZD1222 COVID-19 vaccine. Sample: peripheral blood, taken 28 days after the second AZD1222 dose.

The CDR3 region reads CASSLRTSGRAGETQYF. DNA sequence: TGTGCCAGCAGCTTGAGAACTAGCGGGAGGGCGGGAGAGACCCAGTACTTC. The rearrangement joined TRBV5-6 to TRBJ2-5; 13 central bases correspond to TRBD2. The CDR3 runs 17 amino acids, cysteine and phenylalanine included. Of all the DNA, just the CDR3 is kept, 51 bases in frame from base 1. CDR1 and CDR2 are read off the germline V gene as SGHDT and YYEEEE. V is cut back by 1 base and J by 4 bases, with 7 bases in the junction unmatched.